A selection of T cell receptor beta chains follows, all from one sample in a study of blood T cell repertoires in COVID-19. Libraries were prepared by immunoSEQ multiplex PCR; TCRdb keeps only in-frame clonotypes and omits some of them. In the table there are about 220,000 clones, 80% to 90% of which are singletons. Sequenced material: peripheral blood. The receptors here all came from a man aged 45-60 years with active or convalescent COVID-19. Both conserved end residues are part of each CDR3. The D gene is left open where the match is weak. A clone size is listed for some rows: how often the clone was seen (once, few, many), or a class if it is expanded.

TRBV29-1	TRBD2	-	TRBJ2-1	TGCAGCGTTGTCCCCAGCGGGAACAACAATGAGCAGTTCTTC	CSVVPSGNNNEQFF
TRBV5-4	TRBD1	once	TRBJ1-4	TGTGCCAGCAGCTACTGGACAGGGGGCAATGAAAAACTGTTTTTT	CASSYWTGGNEKLFF
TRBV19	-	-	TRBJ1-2	TGTGCCAGTAGTATATCGCCAGGCTATGGCTACACCTTC	CASSISPGYGYTF
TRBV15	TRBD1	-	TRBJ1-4	TGTGCCACCAGCAGACAGGGGGCTGCAACTAATGAAAAACTGTTTTTT	CATSRQGAATNEKLFF
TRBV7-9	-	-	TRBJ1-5	TGTGCCAGCAGCTTAGCTGAGGGAAATCAGCCCCAGCATTTT	CASSLAEGNQPQHF
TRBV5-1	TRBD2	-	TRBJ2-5	TGCGCCAGCAGCTTGGTAGCTAGCGGGGGCCAAGAGACCCAGTACTTC	CASSLVASGGQETQYF
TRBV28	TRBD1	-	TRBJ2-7	TGTGCCAGCAGTTTATATTCAGGGGGCTACGAGCAGTACTTC	CASSLYSGGYEQYF
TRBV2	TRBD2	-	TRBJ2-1	TGTGCCAGCAGTGAAACCCTTAGGCTAGCGGGTGGCAATGAGCAGTTCTTC	CASSETLRLAGGNEQFF
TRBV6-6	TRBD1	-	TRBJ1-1	TGTGCCAGCAGTTACTCGATCGGACAGGGATCGTATGAAGCTTTCTTT	CASSYSIGQGSYEAFF
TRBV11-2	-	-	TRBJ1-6	TGTGCCAGCAGCCCGCAGGGCGCTAATTCACCCCTCCACTTT	CASSPQGANSPLHF
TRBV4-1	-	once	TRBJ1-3	TGCGCCAGCAGCCAAGGCCCCCCCGGTGGAGCTGGAAACACCATATATTTT	CASSQGPPGGAGNTIYF
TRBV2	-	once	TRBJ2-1	TGTGCCAGCAGTGAAGTTGAGGGTTTGGGGAATGAGCAGTTCTTC	CASSEVEGLGNEQFF
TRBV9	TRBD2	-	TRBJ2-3	TGTGCCAGCAGCGTAGCTTTAGACACTGGACTAGCGGGCCCTGCCACGCAGTATTTT	CASSVALDTGLAGPATQYF
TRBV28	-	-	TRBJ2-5	TGTGCCAGCAGATCCAGGAACCAAGAGACCCAGTACTTC	CASRSRNQETQYF
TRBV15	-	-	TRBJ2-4	TGTGCCACCAGCAGGAACAGGGTTGACAAAAACATTCAGTACTTC	CATSRNRVDKNIQYF
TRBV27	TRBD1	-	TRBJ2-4	TGTGCCAGCAGCGCCATAGACAGGGTAAACATTCAGTACTTC	CASSAIDRVNIQYF
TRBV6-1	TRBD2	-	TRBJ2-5	TGTGCCAGCAGACTAGGACTAGTGAAAGAGACCCAGTACTTC	CASRLGLVKETQYF
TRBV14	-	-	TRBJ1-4	TGTGCCAGCAGCCAGGCTCGGGAGGAAAAACTGTTTTTT	CASSQAREEKLFF
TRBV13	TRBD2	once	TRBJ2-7	TGTGCCAGCAGCCTTCGACTAGCGGGAGTGTTCCACGAGCAGTACTTC	CASSLRLAGVFHEQYF
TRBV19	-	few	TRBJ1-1	TGTGCCAGTAGTATAGATCGGACAGCTGAAGCTTTCTTT	CASSIDRTAEAFF
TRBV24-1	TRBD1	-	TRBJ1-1	TGTGCCACCAGTGAAGGGGGCGCGGGCACTGAAGCTTTCTTT	CATSEGGAGTEAFF
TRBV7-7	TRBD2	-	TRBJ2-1	TGTGCTAGCAGCTTAGGTTCGGGGGGGTACAATGAGCAGTTCTTC	CASSLGSGGYNEQFF
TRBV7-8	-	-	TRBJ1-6	TGTGCCAGCAGCTTAGCGCTTGAGGGAGTAAGGTCACCCCTCCACTTT	CASSLALEGVRSPLHF
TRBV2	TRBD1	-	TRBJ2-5	TGTGCCAGCAGTGGGGACAGTCAAGAGACCCAGTACTTC	CASSGDSQETQYF
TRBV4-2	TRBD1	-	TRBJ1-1	TGTGCCAGCAGCCCCCAGGGGGCAAACACTGAAGCTTTCTTT	CASSPQGANTEAFF